This T cell receptor (beta chain) was documented in a study of beta chain features in type 1 diabetes. Every participating donor gave one draw, a heparinised blood sample averaging about 100 mL. Trimming removed 2 bases at V and 6 bases at J, with 13 bases between. CDR3 length: 14 amino acids. The germline V gene encodes CDR1 KGHSH and CDR2 LQKENI. TCRB transcripts that were expressed got sequenced, as all of the isolated RNA had been reverse transcribed. Sequencing was performed with immunoSEQ multiplex PCR; in TCRdb, only in-frame clones are kept and a portion is missing. This table has almost 350,000 clones, around 20% appearing once. In this sample, this clone turned up once.

This clonotype was obtained from a woman younger than 30 in good health. The sequenced sample consisted of naive CD4+ T cells from blood. The genes are TRBV18 and TRBJ1-2; TRBD1 is a possible D gene (6 bases). CDR3 nucleotide sequence: TGTGCCAGCTCACCAACGAGTGGGGGCCATGGCTACACCTTC. It specifies CASSPTSGGHGYTF.